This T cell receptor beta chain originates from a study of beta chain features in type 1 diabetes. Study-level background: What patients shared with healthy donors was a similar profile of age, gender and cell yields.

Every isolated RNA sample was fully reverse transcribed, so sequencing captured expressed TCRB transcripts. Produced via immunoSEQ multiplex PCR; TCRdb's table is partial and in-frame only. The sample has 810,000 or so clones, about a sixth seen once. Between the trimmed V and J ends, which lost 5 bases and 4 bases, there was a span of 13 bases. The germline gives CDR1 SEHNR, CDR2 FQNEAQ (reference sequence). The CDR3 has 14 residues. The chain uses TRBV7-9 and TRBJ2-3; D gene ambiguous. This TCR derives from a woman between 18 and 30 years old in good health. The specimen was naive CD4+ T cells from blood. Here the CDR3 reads CASSPSTGADTQYF. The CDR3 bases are TGTGCCAGCAGCCCGAGCACTGGTGCAGATACGCAGTATTTT.